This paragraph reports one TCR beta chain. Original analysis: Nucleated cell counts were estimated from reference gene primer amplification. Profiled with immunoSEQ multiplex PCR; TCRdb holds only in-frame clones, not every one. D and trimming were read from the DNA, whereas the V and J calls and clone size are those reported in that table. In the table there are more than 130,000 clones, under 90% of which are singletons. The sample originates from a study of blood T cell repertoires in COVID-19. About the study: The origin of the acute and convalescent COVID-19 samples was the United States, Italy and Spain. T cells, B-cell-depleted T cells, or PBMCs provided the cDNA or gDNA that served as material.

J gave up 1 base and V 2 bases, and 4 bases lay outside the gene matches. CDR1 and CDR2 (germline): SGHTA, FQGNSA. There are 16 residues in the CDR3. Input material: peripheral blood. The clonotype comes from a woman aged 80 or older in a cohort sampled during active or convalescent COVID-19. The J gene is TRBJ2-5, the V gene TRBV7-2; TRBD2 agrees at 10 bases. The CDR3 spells CASSLWASGGQETQYF. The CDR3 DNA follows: TGTGCCAGCAGCTTATGGGCTAGCGGGGGCCAAGAGACCCAGTACTTC.